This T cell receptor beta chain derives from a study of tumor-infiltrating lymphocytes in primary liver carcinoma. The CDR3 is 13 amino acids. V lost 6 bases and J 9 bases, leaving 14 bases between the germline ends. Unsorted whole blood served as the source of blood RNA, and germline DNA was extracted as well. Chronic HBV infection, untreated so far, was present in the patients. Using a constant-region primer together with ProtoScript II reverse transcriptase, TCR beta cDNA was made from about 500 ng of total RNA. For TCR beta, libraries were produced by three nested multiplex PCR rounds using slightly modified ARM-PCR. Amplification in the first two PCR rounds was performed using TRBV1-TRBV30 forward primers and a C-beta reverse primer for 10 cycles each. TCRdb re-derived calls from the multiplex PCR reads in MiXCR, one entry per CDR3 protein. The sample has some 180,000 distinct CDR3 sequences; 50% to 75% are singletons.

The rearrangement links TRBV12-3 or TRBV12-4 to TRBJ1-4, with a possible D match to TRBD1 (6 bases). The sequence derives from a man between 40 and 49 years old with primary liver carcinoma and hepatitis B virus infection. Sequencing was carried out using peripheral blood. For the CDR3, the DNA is TGTGCCAGCAGCCAAGACAGGAACCAAAAACTGTTTTTT. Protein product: CASSQDRNQKLFF.